One sample yielded the 16 T cell receptor beta chains listed below, sequenced in a study of blood T cells in healthy people across ages. A J-beta primer mix and a sample-barcoded 5' primer were used in a second PCR of roughly 6 to 11 cycles. TCRdb independently ran MiXCR on the 5' RACE reads; one entry per CDR3 protein. The data contain 760,000 or so distinct CDR3 sequences, roughly 25% of them singletons. These records were also assigned to another study, of T cells of mothers and their children.

The sequenced material came from blood. The receptors stem from a boy younger than 18 in good health.

The V gene is TRBV12-3 or TRBV12-4, the J gene TRBJ2-3, with 7 positions matching TRBD1. V gave up 7 bases and J gave up 1 base; unmatched junction bases: 2. The CDR3 length is 13 residues. The CDR3 sequence is CASTGGGTDTQYF. CDR3 coding DNA: TGTGCCAGCACAGGGGGTGGCACAGATACGCAGTATTTT.

As concerns this clonotype: Compared with germline, one end of the junction differs, possibly owing to a read error. CDR3 in DNA: TGTGCCAGCACCTTATCCTTACAGGGGGCGGAGTATGGCTACACCTTC. As protein: CASTLSLQGAEYGYTF. This chain connects TRBV13 to TRBJ1-2; 9 bases line up with TRBD1. CDR1 PRHDT and CDR2 FYEKMQ come from the germline V gene (reference sequence). The CDR3 length is 16 residues.

This clonotype came up once. This CDR3 is missing its conserved last phenylalanine or tryptophan, likely due to a read error. Because the CDR3's place on the DNA is in doubt, the DNA is left out and the CDR3 is given as listed by TCRdb. This chain's CDR3 is CASSLDFRGPYEQYI. This rearrangement joins TRBV6-2 or TRBV6-3 to TRBJ2-7; the listed D gene, TRBD2, was not tested against the DNA. Inclusive of both ends, the CDR3 amounts to 15 amino acids. CDR1 and CDR2 (germline): MNHEY, SVGEGT.

This clonotype turned up a few times. V and J are TRBV20-1 and TRBJ2-1; D ambiguous. V was cut by 6 bases and J by 5 bases, with 17 bases left in between. This CDR3 spans 14 amino acids. Per germline, CDR1 DFQATT and CDR2 SNEGSKA (reference sequence). CDR3 nucleotide sequence: TGCAGTGCAGAGATGAGATTTTTTGACAATGAGCAGTTCTTC. Its protein is CSAEMRFFDNEQFF.

This clonotype was recorded a few times. The V call is TRBV20-1, the J call TRBJ2-5; 9 bases are shared with TRBD2. The germline V gene encodes CDR1 DFQATT and CDR2 SNEGSKA (reference sequence). V dropped 6 bases and J dropped 6; count of bases not matched to a gene: 8. This CDR3 comprises 13 residues. The CDR3, as DNA: TGCAGTGCCCGCCTAGCGGGGCTGAAGACCCAGTACTTC. This sequence encodes CSARLAGLKTQYF.

CDR3 region: CSVRTGWGSNQPQHF. CDR3 in DNA: TGCAGCGTTAGGACAGGGTGGGGAAGCAATCAGCCCCAGCATTTT. The chain employs TRBV29-1 and TRBJ1-5, with 8 bases matching TRBD1. The V gene end was trimmed by 5 bases and the J gene end by 1 base; junction bases not matched to a gene: 7. Germline CDR1 and CDR2: SQVTM and ANQGSEA. The CDR3 is made up of 15 amino acids.

The J gene is TRBJ2-1, the V gene TRBV2; D uncertain. The CDR3 has 12 amino acids. Per the germline V gene, CDR1 is SNHLY and CDR2 is FYNNEI. V was clipped by 3 bases and J by 5 bases, with 5 bases between them. The CDR3: CASSDGNNEQFF. The CDR3 nucleotides read TGTGCCAGCAGTGACGGTAACAATGAGCAGTTCTTC.

This CDR3 reads CASSLARLAGNLQETQYF. The CDR3 DNA is TGCGCCAGCAGCTTGGCCAGGCTAGCGGGAAATCTCCAAGAGACCCAGTACTTC. The V and J genes are TRBV5-1 and TRBJ2-5; 9 bases agree with TRBD2. In germline, CDR1 is SGHRS, CDR2 YFSETQ. With 0 bases clipped from V and 1 base from J, the junction kept 10 bases outside the gene matches. The length of the CDR3 is 18 residues.

This rearrangement joins TRBV29-1 to TRBJ2-5; D ambiguous. The germline gives CDR1 SQVTM, CDR2 ANQGSEA. The V gene lost 0 bases and the J gene lost 3 bases, with 8 bases spanning the gap. The CDR3 covers 13 residues. The CDR3: CSVEESGEETQYF. The DNA of the CDR3 is TGCAGCGTTGAAGAAAGTGGAGAAGAGACCCAGTACTTC.

The chain employs TRBV12-3 or TRBV12-4 and TRBJ1-3; 8 nucleotides align to TRBD1. This CDR3 contains 15 residues. The ends lost 6 bases at V and 4 bases at J; junction bases unmatched: 8. The chain's CDR3 is CASSYTGGPGNTIYF. As DNA, the CDR3 is TGTGCCAGCAGCTATACAGGGGGTCCGGGAAACACCATATATTTT.

This clonotype was seen a few times. This chain connects TRBV5-5 to TRBJ2-2; D is perhaps TRBD2 (5 bases). This CDR3 comprises 14 residues. The ends were cut back, 0 bases at V and 4 bases at J, with 7 bases in the middle. Germline CDR1 reads SGHKS; CDR2 reads YYEKEE (reference sequence). The CDR3 sequence is CASSLERTTGELFF. The CDR3 region has the DNA TGTGCCAGCAGCTTGGAGCGGACCACCGGGGAGCTGTTTTTT.

This clonotype was counted only a few times. The rearrangement uses TRBV25-1 and TRBJ1-2; 9 bases line up with TRBD1. Germline CDR1 MGHDK, CDR2 SYGVNS. V was clipped by 6 bases and J by 1 base; unmatched bases: 3. The CDR3 contains 14 residues. Written as DNA, the CDR3 is TGTGCCAGCAGGGCGACAGGGGGTAACTATGGCTACACCTTC. Its protein is CASRATGGNYGYTF.

The chain combines TRBV20-1 with TRBJ2-4, with D possibly TRBD1 on 5 matching bases. The V and J ends lost 1 base and 5 bases respectively, with 6 bases between them. The CDR3 runs to 12 residues. The germline gives CDR1 DFQATT, CDR2 SNEGSKA (reference sequence). Here the CDR3 DNA reads TGCAGTGCTAGAGGCAGGGAAAACATTCAGTACTTC. Its translation: CSARGRENIQYF.

The chain has TRBV5-4 and TRBJ1-1, with D possibly matching TRBD1 (5 bases). Germline V gene data show CDR1 as SGHNT and CDR2 as YYREEE (reference sequence). V was shortened by 7 bases and J by 2 bases, with 15 bases between the two germline ends. CDR3 length: 14 amino acids. The CDR3 bases are TGTGCCAGCGAGGCGGGGGGTAGAAACACTGAAGCTTTCTTT. Translated: CASEAGGRNTEAFF.

This clonotype was seen a few times. The chain carries TRBV10-3 and TRBJ2-1; 8 bases map to TRBD2. V gave up 5 bases and J gave up 0 bases; unmatched junction bases: 3. The CDR3 consists of 15 residues. Germline V gene data show CDR1 as ENHRY and CDR2 as SYGVKD. This chain's CDR3 is CAISYGTSSYNEQFF. CDR3 sequence (DNA): TGTGCCATCAGTTATGGGACTAGCTCCTACAATGAGCAGTTCTTC.

The chain links TRBV28 to TRBJ2-1, with D tentatively TRBD2 (7 bases). This CDR3 has 13 residues. V lost 11 bases, J lost 5 bases, and 16 bases lay in between. Germline CDR1 is MDHEN and CDR2 is SYDVKM. The CDR3 is CAHRAGAHNEQFF. The CDR3 DNA follows: TGTGCCCACCGGGCGGGGGCCCACAATGAGCAGTTCTTC.